Listed below are T cell receptor beta chains from one sample, sequenced in a study of T cells after yellow fever vaccination. One entry per CDR3 protein, called by TCRdb with MiXCR from the 5' RACE reads. Of hundreds of thousands of distinct CDR3 sequences listed, 9% to 15% are singletons. The input for sequencing was PBMCs, taken on the day of the yellow fever booster vaccination. The source is a man aged 25-45 years who received the YFV17D yellow fever vaccine. CDR3s include the opening cysteine and the closing phenylalanine or tryptophan. Each record gives: V gene, D gene, clone size, J gene, CDR3 protein, CDR3 DNA. The D gene is left open where the match is weak. The size of a clone is reported for some rows only, either as once, few or many, or as a class for expanded clones.

>TRBV11-2|TRBD1|few|TRBJ1-1
CASSSVNRGSFFKSEAFF
TGTGCCAGCAGCTCCGTGAACAGGGGTAGTTTTTTTAAGAGTGAAGCTTTCTTT
>TRBV7-2|.|few|TRBJ2-3
CASSLVGVRDTQYF
TGTGCCAGCAGCTTAGTAGGTGTTCGAGATACGCAGTATTTT
>TRBV7-8|.|.|TRBJ1-3
CASSLWDRSGNTIYF
TGTGCCAGCAGCTTATGGGATCGCTCTGGAAACACCATATATTTT
>TRBV29-1|.|few|TRBJ2-4
CSGSDNKNIQYF
TGCAGCGGATCGGACAACAAAAACATTCAGTACTTC
>TRBV20-1|.|.|TRBJ2-3
CSARGNTQYF
TGCAGTGCTAGGGGTAATACGCAGTATTTT
>TRBV6-5|.|.|TRBJ2-7
CASSYSEGLEQYF
TGTGCCAGCAGTTACTCGGAAGGCCTCGAGCAGTACTTC
>TRBV6-1|TRBD2|.|TRBJ2-1
CASNITGTSAKSSYNEQFF
TGTGCCAGCAATATAACCGGGACTAGCGCCAAAAGCTCCTACAATGAGCAGTTCTTC
>TRBV14|.|.|TRBJ2-7
CASSQALAGEQYF
TGTGCCAGCAGCCAAGCCCTCGCCGGCGAGCAGTACTTC
>TRBV7-9|.|many|TRBJ2-6
CASSSPGSGANVLTF
TGTGCCAGCAGCTCGCCAGGCTCCGGGGCCAACGTCCTGACTTTC
>TRBV25-1|TRBD1|.|TRBJ1-5
CASSELTGVDQPQHF
TGTGCCAGCAGTGAGTTAACAGGGGTTGATCAGCCCCAGCATTTT
>TRBV5-1|TRBD2|many|TRBJ2-3
CASSPGLAGVGDTQYF
TGCGCCAGCAGCCCGGGGCTAGCGGGAGTGGGAGATACGCAGTATTTT
>TRBV5-1|.|few|TRBJ2-3
CASSPDIGTDTQYF
TGCGCCAGCAGCCCCGATATTGGTACAGATACGCAGTATTTT
>TRBV11-2|.|few|TRBJ2-7
CASSLGLGDWPYEQYF
TGTGCCAGCAGCTTAGGTTTGGGGGACTGGCCTTACGAGCAGTACTTC
>TRBV7-2|.|.|TRBJ1-6
CASSIEGPSSYNSPLHF
TGTGCCAGCAGCATTGAGGGGCCAAGCTCCTATAATTCACCCCTCCACTTT
>TRBV21-1|.|.|TRBJ1-2
CASKRDDGYTF
TGTGCCAGCAAAAGGGATGACGGCTACACCTTC
>TRBV6-1|.|few|TRBJ2-7
CASSPTREGSYEQYF
TGTGCCAGCAGTCCCACCAGGGAAGGCTCCTACGAGCAGTACTTC
>TRBV7-9|.|.|TRBJ1-1
CASSLEVAEAFF
TGTGCCAGCAGCTTAGAGGTTGCTGAAGCTTTCTTT
>TRBV3-1|.|many|TRBJ1-2
CASSQGQFYGYTF
TGTGCCAGCAGCCAAGGACAGTTCTATGGCTACACCTTC
>TRBV5-1|.|.|TRBJ2-2
CASSKGTATNTGELFF
TGCGCCAGCTCCAAAGGGACCGCCACCAACACCGGGGAGCTGTTTTTT
>TRBV28|.|few|TRBJ2-5
CASGLEGGETQYF
TGTGCCAGTGGATTGGAGGGAGGCGAGACCCAGTACTTC
>TRBV3-1|.|.|TRBJ1-1
CASSLKGEAFF
TGTGCCAGCAGCCTCAAGGGAGAAGCTTTCTTT
>TRBV28|TRBD1|few|TRBJ2-1
CASRQGWNEQFF
TGTGCCAGCAGACAGGGGTGGAATGAGCAGTTCTTC
>TRBV5-1|TRBD2|.|TRBJ2-1
CASSAMGLEYNEQFF
TGCGCCAGCAGCGCTATGGGACTAGAGTACAATGAGCAGTTCTTC
>TRBV11-2|.|few|TRBJ2-3
CASSLDHSTDTQYF
TGTGCCAGCAGCTTAGATCACAGCACAGATACGCAGTATTTT
>TRBV5-4|TRBD2|few|TRBJ2-4
CASRAGGGENIQYF
TGTGCCAGCAGAGCGGGAGGGGGGGAAAACATTCAGTACTTC
>TRBV7-2|.|.|TRBJ1-5
CASSLQGGGVRQPQHF
TGTGCCAGCAGCTTACAAGGCGGTGGGGTGCGTCAGCCCCAGCATTTT
>TRBV5-7|.|.|TRBJ2-4
CASSPRLLLNIQYF
TGTGCCAGCAGCCCCCGGCTCCTTCTTAACATTCAGTACTTC
>TRBV4-2|TRBD2|.|TRBJ2-1
CASSPGGLAGRNEQFF
TGTGCCAGCAGCCCGGGGGGACTAGCGGGACGAAATGAGCAGTTCTTC
>TRBV6-2/TRBV6-3|TRBD2|few|TRBJ2-4
CASSLTSGFRAKNIQYF
TGTGCCAGCAGTTTAACTAGCGGGTTCAGAGCCAAAAACATTCAGTACTTC
>TRBV6-5|.|.|TRBJ1-2
CASGFGGTYYGYTF
TGTGCCAGCGGTTTCGGGGGGACTTACTATGGCTACACCTTC
>TRBV20-1|.|.|TRBJ1-1
CSAQAGRGAEAFF
TGCAGTGCCCAAGCCGGTCGGGGGGCTGAAGCTTTCTTT
>TRBV5-5|.|.|TRBJ2-2
CASSFSGQPTGELFF
TGTGCCAGCAGCTTTTCGGGACAACCGACCGGGGAGCTGTTTTTT
>TRBV9|.|few|TRBJ2-2
CASSGFNTGELFF
TGTGCCAGCAGCGGCTTCAACACCGGGGAGCTGTTTTTT
>TRBV30|.|.|TRBJ2-4
CAWSKVAGNIQYF
TGTGCCTGGAGTAAGGTGGCGGGGAACATTCAGTACTTC
>TRBV2|TRBD1|many|TRBJ1-4
CASREDRVGTNEKLFF
TGTGCCAGCAGAGAGGACAGGGTCGGAACTAATGAAAAACTGTTTTTT
>TRBV5-1|.|few|TRBJ2-4
CASSLVERRGLAKNIQYF
TGCGCCAGCAGCTTGGTAGAAAGGCGGGGGCTAGCCAAAAACATTCAGTACTTC
>TRBV20-1|.|few|TRBJ1-5
CSASLGVNQPQHF
TGCAGTGCTAGTCTAGGGGTCAATCAGCCCCAGCATTTT
>TRBV7-6|.|few|TRBJ2-2
CASSSLVGRATGELFF
TGTGCCAGCAGCTCGCTCGTCGGACGGGCCACCGGGGAGCTGTTTTTT
>TRBV7-9|.|.|TRBJ1-5
CASSYGQNQPQHF
TGTGCCAGCAGCTACGGACAGAATCAGCCCCAGCATTTT
>TRBV13|TRBD2|.|TRBJ2-5
CASSLLAGGGETQYF
TGTGCCAGCAGCTTATTAGCGGGAGGCGGAGAGACCCAGTACTTC
>TRBV13|.|.|TRBJ2-1
CASSSQDLRGNEQFF
TGTGCCAGCAGCTCACAGGACCTACGGGGCAATGAGCAGTTCTTC
>TRBV20-1|.|.|TRBJ2-3
CSARPGGRTDTQYF
TGCAGTGCTAGACCTGGGGGGCGCACAGATACGCAGTATTTT
>TRBV4-3|.|few|TRBJ2-7
CASSQPPGLGGYEQYF
TGCGCCAGCAGCCAACCCCCGGGGCTGGGCGGCTACGAGCAGTACTTC
>TRBV29-1|.|.|TRBJ2-1
CSVGARQDSEQFF
TGCAGCGTTGGGGCAAGACAGGATAGTGAGCAGTTCTTC
>TRBV7-9|TRBD2|.|TRBJ2-7
CASSLLAGGPWEQYF
TGTGCCAGCAGCTTACTAGCGGGAGGGCCGTGGGAGCAGTACTTC